This record concerns one TCR beta chain sequence. The antigen remains unidentified. Only in-frame clones appear in the TCRdb table, and some are missing; sequencing was by immunoSEQ multiplex PCR. This sample has tens of thousands of clones, with roughly 90% found just once. This sample is part of a study of OX40 agonist ivuxolimab in advanced cancers. Study overall: Dose-escalation cases comprised hepatocellular carcinoma, melanoma, renal cell or head and neck cancer. The eligibility criteria allowed prior anti-PD-1, anti-PD-L1 or anti-CTLA-4 therapy, and 40% had some. Patients achieving partial responses numbered three: one hepatocellular carcinoma case and two cutaneous melanoma cases. Study outcomes and limitations: Low normalized T-cell clonal expansion also characterized some of the nonresponders.

The V gene lost 8 bases and the J gene lost 6 bases, with 22 bases spanning the gap. Germline-derived CDR1 and CDR2 are MNHEY and SMNVEV (reference sequence). This CDR3 has 15 residues. The chain employs TRBV27 and TRBJ1-1, with TRBD1 as a possible D gene (6 bases). The sequence derives from an adult with an advanced solid tumor such as melanoma, head and neck, liver or kidney cancer. This specimen consisted of CD4+ or CD8+ T cells sorted from blood, obtained in a trial of the OX40 agonist ivuxolimab. In DNA, the CDR3 is TGTGCCAGCGGACGTATTAGTGGGGGCTTCGCTGAAGCTTTCTTT. It codes for CASGRISGGFAEAFF.